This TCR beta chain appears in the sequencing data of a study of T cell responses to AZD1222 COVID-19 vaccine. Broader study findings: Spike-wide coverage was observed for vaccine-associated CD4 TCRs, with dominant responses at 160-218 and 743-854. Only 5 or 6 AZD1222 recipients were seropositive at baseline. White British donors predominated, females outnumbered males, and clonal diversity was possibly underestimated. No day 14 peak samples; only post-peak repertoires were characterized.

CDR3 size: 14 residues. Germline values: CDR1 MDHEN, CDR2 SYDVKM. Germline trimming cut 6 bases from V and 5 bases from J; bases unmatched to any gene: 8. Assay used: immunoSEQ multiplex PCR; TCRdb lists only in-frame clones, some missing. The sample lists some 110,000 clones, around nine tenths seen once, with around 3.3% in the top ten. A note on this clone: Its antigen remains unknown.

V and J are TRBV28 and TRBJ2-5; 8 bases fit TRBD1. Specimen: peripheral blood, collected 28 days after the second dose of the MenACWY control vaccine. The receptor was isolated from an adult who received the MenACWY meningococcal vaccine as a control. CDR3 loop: CASSPGGAEETQYF. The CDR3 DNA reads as TGTGCCAGCAGCCCAGGGGGCGCGGAGGAGACCCAGTACTTC.